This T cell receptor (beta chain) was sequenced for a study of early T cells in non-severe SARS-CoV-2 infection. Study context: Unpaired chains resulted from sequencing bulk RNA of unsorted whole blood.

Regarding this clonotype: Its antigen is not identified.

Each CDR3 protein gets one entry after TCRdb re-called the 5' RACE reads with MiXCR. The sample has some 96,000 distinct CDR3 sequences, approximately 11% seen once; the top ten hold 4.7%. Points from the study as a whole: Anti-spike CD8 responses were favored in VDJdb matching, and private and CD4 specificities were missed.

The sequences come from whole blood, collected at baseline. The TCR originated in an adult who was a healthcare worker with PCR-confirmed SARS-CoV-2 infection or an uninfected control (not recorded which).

In DNA form, the CDR3 reads TGTGCCAGTAGTCTATCCTATGGCTACACCTTC. It yields the protein CASSLSYGYTF. The chain has TRBV19 and TRBJ1-2, with D unclear. CDR3 length: 11 amino acids. V was cut by 5 bases and J by 4 bases, with 5 bases left in between. Germline CDR1 and CDR2: LNHDA and SQIVND (reference sequence).